These 31 T cell receptor beta chains were all obtained from the same sample, sequenced in a study of technical replicates of blood from a handful of donors. Sequencing was performed with immunoSEQ multiplex PCR; in TCRdb, only in-frame clones are kept and a portion is missing. Altogether under 85,000 clones are present, roughly 86% being singletons, with the ten largest covering 5%. Sequencing input: PBMCs. The receptors here all came from a human donor in good health. Some clones in this sample may be carry-over from other donors' samples.

This sequence joins TRBV18 and TRBJ2-1, with 7 bases matching TRBD2. CDR1 is KGHSH and CDR2 is LQKENI in the germline V gene. The CDR3 is made up of 14 amino acids. V shed 6 bases, J shed 3 bases, and the junction held 5 bases outside the gene matches. CDR3 coding DNA: TGTGCCAGCTCCCGGACTAGTTACTACAATGAGCAGTTCTTC. This encodes CASSRTSYYNEQFF.

CDR3 nucleotide sequence: TGTGCCAGCAGTCTCCAGGGAGGGTTCACTGAAGCTTTCTTT. This gives the protein CASSLQGGFTEAFF. The chain carries TRBV27 and TRBJ1-1; D is perhaps TRBD1 (5 bases). The CDR3 runs 14 residues. V shed 5 bases and J shed 4 bases, with 14 bases lying between them. The germline CDR1 and CDR2 sequences are MNHEY and SMNVEV (reference sequence).

This chain uses TRBV7-9 with TRBJ2-6; D possibly corresponds to TRBD2 (5 bases). The CDR3 sequence is 18 residues long. The germline V gene encodes CDR1 SEHNR and CDR2 FQNEAQ (reference sequence). The V gene lost 2 bases and the J gene lost 2 bases, with 16 bases spanning the gap. This CDR3 is CASSLSTGYGTGANVLTF. The CDR3 nucleotides are TGTGCCAGCAGCTTAAGCACGGGATACGGTACTGGGGCCAACGTCCTGACTTTC.

The gene calls are TRBV10-2 and TRBJ2-7, with TRBD2 matching 8 bases. V dropped 1 base and J dropped 4; count of bases not matched to a gene: 3. CDR3 length: 14 residues. Germline V gives CDR1 WSHSY, CDR2 SAAADI. The CDR3 DNA reads as TGCGCCAGCAGTGAGTTGGGACTAGGATACGAGCAGTACTTC. Protein sequence: CASSELGLGYEQYF.

The chain recombines TRBV5-1 with TRBJ2-1, with 13 bases lining up with TRBD2. J lost 10 bases, V lost 2 bases, and 6 bases had no gene match. Germline CDR1 and CDR2: SGHRS and YFSETQ. CDR3 size: 15 residues. CDR3 in amino acids: CASSLLAGGIPEQFF. CDR3 nucleotides: TGCGCCAGCAGCTTACTAGCGGGAGGGATTCCGGAGCAGTTCTTC.

This chain connects TRBV2 to TRBJ2-7; TRBD1 might be the D (5 bases). The CDR3 contains 14 residues. Germline V CDR1 and CDR2: SNHLY, FYNNEI. Between the trimmed V and J ends, which lost 6 bases and 5 bases, there was a span of 17 bases. CDR3 DNA sequence: TGTGCCAGCAGCGCCGGACAAGCGACGAACGAGCAGTACTTC. Translation gives CASSAGQATNEQYF.

The chain carries TRBV6-1 and TRBJ1-1, with D unclear. V lost 6 bases and J 7 bases, leaving 18 bases between the germline ends. Per germline, CDR1 MNHNS and CDR2 SASEGT. CDR3 size: 14 residues. The CDR3 DNA follows: TGTGCCAGCAGGGCGGGTTGGGGAATTAATGAAGCTTTCTTT. This codes for CASRAGWGINEAFF.

This rearrangement joins TRBV5-4 to TRBJ2-4; weak D call: TRBD2 (6 bases). Per the germline V gene, CDR1 is SGHNT and CDR2 is YYREEE (reference sequence). The CDR3 contains 16 residues. V was cut by 4 bases and J by 0 bases, with 14 bases left in between. The CDR3 loop reads CASSTGGGSAKNIQYF. As DNA, the CDR3 is TGTGCCAGCAGCACGGGTGGGGGGTCAGCCAAAAACATTCAGTACTTC.

The chain links TRBV2 to TRBJ2-1; no definite D call. CDR3 length: 13 residues. Looked up from germline, CDR1 is SNHLY and CDR2 is FYNNEI. V was pared by 4 bases and J by 3 bases, with 7 bases between. The chain's CDR3 is CASSALRYNEQFF. In DNA form, the CDR3 reads TGTGCCAGCAGTGCTCTACGCTACAATGAGCAGTTCTTC.

The rearrangement uses TRBV7-9 and TRBJ2-7, with TRBD1 matching 9 bases. Germline V lookup: CDR1 SEHNR, CDR2 FQNEAQ (reference sequence). V lost 5 bases and J lost 6; bases outside the gene matches: 8. CDR3 length: 14 residues. In nucleotides, the CDR3 is TGTGCCAGCAGCCAACCCCTGGACAGGGGCGAGCAGTACTTC. Protein: CASSQPLDRGEQYF.

The chain recombines TRBV10-3 with TRBJ2-6; the D gene is possibly TRBD2 (6 bases). From germline, CDR1 is ENHRY and CDR2 SYGVKD. This CDR3 region has 17 residues. Trimming cost V 4 bases and J 0 bases, with 13 bases left between them. The CDR3 reads CAISGRDGTSGANVLTF. CDR3 nucleotide sequence: TGTGCCATCAGTGGGAGGGACGGGACCTCTGGGGCCAACGTCCTGACTTTC.

This sequence joins TRBV4-1 and TRBJ2-2; possible D gene TRBD2, 6 bases. This CDR3 comprises 17 residues. V was trimmed by 1 base and J by 1 base, leaving 13 bases between them. Germline loops: CDR1 MGHRA, CDR2 YSYEKL. The CDR3 sequence is CASSQGTSGRNTGELFF. CDR3 nucleotide sequence: TGCGCCAGCAGCCAAGGTACTTCCGGGAGGAACACCGGGGAGCTGTTTTTT.

This sequence joins TRBV7-9 and TRBJ1-2; the D is unclear. The V and J ends lost 5 bases and 4 bases respectively, with 14 bases between them. Germline CDR1 is SEHNR and CDR2 is FQNEAQ (reference sequence). The CDR3 runs to 14 residues. CDR3 nucleotide sequence: TGTGCCAGCAGCCCTCGAGGAGAAAGCTATGGCTACACCTTC. Protein product: CASSPRGESYGYTF.

The V call is TRBV10-3, the J call TRBJ2-1; 9 bases are shared with TRBD2. Trimming removed 6 bases from V and 2 bases from J; junction bases left unmatched: 11. The CDR3 extends over 17 amino acids. Per germline, CDR1 ENHRY and CDR2 SYGVKD. The chain's CDR3 is CAIRQAGGASPYNEQFF. The DNA for the CDR3 is TGTGCCATCAGGCAAGCGGGGGGCGCCTCCCCCTACAATGAGCAGTTCTTC.

The chain carries TRBV19 and TRBJ1-6; tentative D call: TRBD1 (5 bases). The V end was cut by 7 bases, the J end by 8 bases, with 12 bases between. This CDR3 region has 13 residues. Germline loops: CDR1 LNHDA, CDR2 SQIVND (reference sequence). The CDR3 DNA follows: TGTGCCAGTAAGCGGGGGGTTGATTCACCCCTCCACTTT. Translated: CASKRGVDSPLHF.

This clone was seen a handful of times. The V and J genes are TRBV6-5 and TRBJ1-3; TRBD1 might be the D (6 bases). This CDR3 has 16 amino acids. Germline loops: CDR1 MNHEY, CDR2 SVGAGI. V dropped 4 bases and J dropped 0 bases, with 13 bases sitting between them. The CDR3 is CASSLTGTFSGNTIYF. The CDR3 DNA reads as TGTGCCAGCAGTTTGACAGGTACCTTCTCTGGAAACACCATATATTTT.

This chain joins TRBV5-4 and TRBJ2-2, with TRBD1 matching over 8 bases. The V gene end was trimmed by 0 bases and the J gene end by 8 bases; junction bases not matched to a gene: 6. The CDR3 contains 15 residues. CDR1 and CDR2 from the germline V gene are SGHNT and YYREEE (reference sequence). CDR3 in amino acids: CASSLVGGQEGELFF. In nucleotides, the CDR3 is TGTGCCAGCAGCTTGGTCGGGGGACAGGAAGGGGAGCTGTTTTTT.

This clone showed up just once. The V call is TRBV18, the J call TRBJ1-2; the D gene is possibly TRBD1 (5 bases). The V gene lost 0 bases and the J gene lost 4 bases, with 9 bases spanning the gap. CDR3 size: 14 residues. Germline values: CDR1 KGHSH, CDR2 LQKENI. CDR3 loop: CASSPPSDSYGYTF. The CDR3 nucleotides read TGTGCCAGCTCACCACCTTCAGACAGCTATGGCTACACCTTC.

The chain is built from TRBV6-6 and TRBJ1-3, with 7 bases identical to TRBD1. This CDR3 spans 15 amino acids. The germline V gene encodes CDR1 MNHNY and CDR2 SVGAGI (reference sequence). V dropped 1 base and J dropped 4; count of bases not matched to a gene: 4. CDR3 in DNA: TGTGCCAGCAGTTACTTCCGGGACAGAGGAAACACCATATATTTT. It encodes CASSYFRDRGNTIYF.

This sequence joins TRBV18 and TRBJ1-1; 7 positions match TRBD1. Per the germline V gene, CDR1 is KGHSH and CDR2 is LQKENI. The junction had 9 bases not matched to a gene; V was cut back by 3 bases and J by 5 bases. The length of the CDR3 is 15 residues. CDR3 residues: CASSPNQGGGTEAFF. The CDR3 region has the DNA TGTGCCAGCTCACCGAACCAGGGGGGAGGTACTGAAGCTTTCTTT. The full variable domain, completed using reference TRBV18 and TRBJ1-1, is NAGVMQNPRHLVRRRGQEARLRCSPMKGHSHVYWYRQLPEEGLKFMVYLQKENIIDESGMPKERFSAEFPKEGPSILRIQQVVRGDSAAYFCASSPNQGGGTEAFFGQGTRLTVV.

The V call is TRBV13, the J call TRBJ1-5; TRBD1 is a possible D gene (6 bases). V was pared by 7 bases and J by 6 bases, with 13 bases between. Per the germline V gene, CDR1 is PRHDT and CDR2 is FYEKMQ (reference sequence). The CDR3 contains 13 residues. Written as DNA, the CDR3 is TGTGCCAGCAAGGGAGGGGGGTTTCAGCCCCAGCATTTT. This sequence encodes CASKGGGFQPQHF.

The chain joins TRBV7-2 to TRBJ2-7; TRBD2 agrees at 10 bases. Germline assignment: CDR1 SGHTA and CDR2 FQGNSA. The CDR3 has 15 residues. The junction had 8 bases not matched to a gene; V was cut back by 2 bases and J by 7 bases. CDR3 residues: CASSLLPSGGREQYF. Here the CDR3 DNA reads TGTGCCAGCAGCTTATTGCCTAGCGGGGGACGAGAGCAGTACTTC.

The chain combines TRBV2 with TRBJ2-2, with TRBD2 matching over 9 bases. CDR1 SNHLY and CDR2 FYNNEI come from the germline V gene. V trimming: 3 bases; J trimming: 4 bases; junction bases outside the gene matches: 3. The CDR3 is made up of 15 amino acids. The CDR3 spells CASSERGGSTGELFF. The CDR3 region has the DNA TGTGCCAGCAGTGAGCGGGGGGGCAGCACCGGGGAGCTGTTTTTT.

This sequence joins TRBV7-2 and TRBJ2-3; 7 bases line up with TRBD2. The V gene end was trimmed by 6 bases and the J gene end by 3 bases; junction bases not matched to a gene: 9. CDR1 is SGHTA, CDR2 FQGNSA, per germline. This CDR3 comprises 15 residues. CDR3 residues: CASRPGGLMTDTQYF. In DNA form, the CDR3 reads TGTGCCAGCAGACCCGGGGGGTTAATGACAGATACGCAGTATTTT.

This clone appeared once. The chain carries TRBV18 and TRBJ2-7; 7 positions match TRBD2. V lost 3 bases to trimming and J lost 2 bases; unmatched junction nucleotides: 7. Germline values: CDR1 KGHSH, CDR2 LQKENI. This CDR3 spans 15 amino acids. This CDR3 reads CASSPGGAITYEQYF. In DNA form, the CDR3 reads TGTGCCAGCTCACCGGGAGGGGCTATCACCTACGAGCAGTACTTC.

The rearrangement joins TRBV7-6 to TRBJ1-5; no clear D. The CDR3 is 14 amino acids. The germline V gene has CDR1 SGHVS and CDR2 FNYEAQ. Between the trimmed V and J ends, which lost 3 bases and 0 bases, there was a span of 6 bases. CDR3 nucleotides: TGTGCCAGCAGCTTCCGGGATAGCAATCAGCCCCAGCATTTT. This codes for CASSFRDSNQPQHF.

The sample holds one count of this clone. This chain uses TRBV5-1 with TRBJ2-2; 7 bases agree with TRBD1. J was trimmed by 4 bases and V by 3 bases; bases with no gene match: 6. Germline CDR1 SGHRS, CDR2 YFSETQ. The CDR3 has 15 residues. CDR3 in amino acids: CASSWMTGITGELFF. CDR3 nucleotides: TGCGCCAGCAGCTGGATGACAGGGATCACCGGGGAGCTGTTTTTT.

This rearrangement joins TRBV18 to TRBJ2-1; no reliable D call. The CDR3 is 15 residues long. Per germline, CDR1 KGHSH and CDR2 LQKENI. The V end lost 0 bases, the J end lost 4 bases, and 10 bases lay between the germline ends. Here the CDR3 DNA reads TGTGCCAGCTCACCACCGTCTAAGGAGTACAATGAGCAGTTCTTC. The encoded protein is CASSPPSKEYNEQFF.

The chain couples TRBV6-5 to TRBJ2-7, with D unclear. The germline V gene encodes CDR1 MNHEY and CDR2 SVGAGI. V gave up 6 bases and J gave up 2 bases, with 14 bases separating them. CDR3 size: 14 residues. This CDR3 reads CASRALLPPYEQYF. For the CDR3, the DNA is TGTGCCAGCAGGGCACTACTACCTCCCTACGAGCAGTACTTC.

J is TRBJ1-1 and V is TRBV30; D possibly corresponds to TRBD1 (6 bases). V was pared by 2 bases and J by 1 base, with 8 bases between. The CDR3 has 13 amino acids. Germline V CDR1 and CDR2: GTSNPN, SVGIG (reference sequence). This CDR3 is CAWSKQGNTEAFF. For the CDR3, the DNA is TGTGCCTGGAGTAAACAGGGGAACACTGAAGCTTTCTTT.

This clone is medium-sized in the sample. The V and J genes are TRBV2 and TRBJ2-2, with 8 bases matching TRBD2. The CDR3 is 14 amino acids. In germline, CDR1 is SNHLY, CDR2 FYNNEI. V was pared by 11 bases and J by 4 bases, with 9 bases of the junction left unmatched. The CDR3 region has the DNA TGTGCCGCCTCCGGGAGGGCCTTCACCGGGGAGCTGTTTTTT. Translated, it gives CAASGRAFTGELFF.